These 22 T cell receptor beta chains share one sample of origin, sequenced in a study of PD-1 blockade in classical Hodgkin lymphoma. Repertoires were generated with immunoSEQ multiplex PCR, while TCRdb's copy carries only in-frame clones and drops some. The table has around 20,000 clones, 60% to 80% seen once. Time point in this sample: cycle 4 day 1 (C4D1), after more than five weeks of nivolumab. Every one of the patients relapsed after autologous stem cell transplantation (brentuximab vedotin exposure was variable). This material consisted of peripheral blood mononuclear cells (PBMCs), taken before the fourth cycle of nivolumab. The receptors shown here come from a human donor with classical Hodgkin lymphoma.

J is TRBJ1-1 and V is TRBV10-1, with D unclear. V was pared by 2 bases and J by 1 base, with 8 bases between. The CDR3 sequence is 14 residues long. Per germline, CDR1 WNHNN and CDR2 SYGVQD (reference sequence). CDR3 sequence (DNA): TGCGCCAGCAGTGAGCAAACTGGGAACACTGAAGCTTTCTTT. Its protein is CASSEQTGNTEAFF.

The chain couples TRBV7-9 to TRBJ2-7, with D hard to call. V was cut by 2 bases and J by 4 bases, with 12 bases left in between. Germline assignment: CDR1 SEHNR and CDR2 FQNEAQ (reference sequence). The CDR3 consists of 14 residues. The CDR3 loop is CASSLSRVGYEQYF. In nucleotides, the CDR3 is TGTGCCAGCAGCTTATCCCGCGTAGGTTACGAGCAGTACTTC.

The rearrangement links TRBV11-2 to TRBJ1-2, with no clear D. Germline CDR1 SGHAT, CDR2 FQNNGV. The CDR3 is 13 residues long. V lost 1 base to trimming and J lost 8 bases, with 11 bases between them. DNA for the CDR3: TGTGCCAGCAGCTTAGGGCAGGTTTCCGGCTACACCTTC. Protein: CASSLGQVSGYTF. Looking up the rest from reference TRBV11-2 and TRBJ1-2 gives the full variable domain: EAGVAQSPRYKIIEKRQSVAFWCNPISGHATLYWYQQILGQGPKLLIQFQNNGVVDDSQLPKDRFSAERLKGVDSTLKIQPAKLEDSAVYLCASSLGQVSGYTFGSGTRLTVV.

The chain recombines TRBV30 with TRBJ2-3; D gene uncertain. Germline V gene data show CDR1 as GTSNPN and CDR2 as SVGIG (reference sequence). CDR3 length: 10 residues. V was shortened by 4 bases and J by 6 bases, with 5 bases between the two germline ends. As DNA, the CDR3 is TGTGCCTGGATGGAGGATACGCAGTATTTT. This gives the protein CAWMEDTQYF.

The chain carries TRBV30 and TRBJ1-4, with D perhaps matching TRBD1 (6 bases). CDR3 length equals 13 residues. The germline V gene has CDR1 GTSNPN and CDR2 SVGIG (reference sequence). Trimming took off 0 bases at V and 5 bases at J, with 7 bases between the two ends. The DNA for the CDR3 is TGTGCCTGGAGTGTAGGACAGAATGAAAAACTGTTTTTT. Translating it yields CAWSVGQNEKLFF.

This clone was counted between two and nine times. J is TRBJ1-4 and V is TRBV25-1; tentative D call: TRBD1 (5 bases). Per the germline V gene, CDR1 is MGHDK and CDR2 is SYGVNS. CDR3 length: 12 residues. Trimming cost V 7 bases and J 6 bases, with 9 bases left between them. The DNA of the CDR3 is TGTGCCAGCATGGGGCACGATGAAAAACTGTTTTTT. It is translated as CASMGHDEKLFF. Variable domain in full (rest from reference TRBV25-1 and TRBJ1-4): EADIYQTPRYLVIGTGKKITLECSQTMGHDKMYWYQQDPGMELHLIHYSYGVNSTEKGDLSSESTVSRIRTEHFPLTLESARPSHTSQYLCASMGHDEKLFFGSGTQLSVL.

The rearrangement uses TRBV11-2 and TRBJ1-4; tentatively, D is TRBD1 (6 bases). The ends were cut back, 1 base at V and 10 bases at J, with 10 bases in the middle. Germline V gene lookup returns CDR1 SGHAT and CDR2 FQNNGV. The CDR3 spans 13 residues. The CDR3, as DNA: TGTGCCAGCAGCTTAGCTGGGGGCCGAAAACTGTTTTTT. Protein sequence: CASSLAGGRKLFF.

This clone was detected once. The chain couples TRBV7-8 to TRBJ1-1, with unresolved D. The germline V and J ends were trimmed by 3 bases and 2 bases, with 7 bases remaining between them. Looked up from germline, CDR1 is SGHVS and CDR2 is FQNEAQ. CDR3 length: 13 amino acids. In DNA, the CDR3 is TGTGCCAGCAGCTTTAGACTTAACACTGAAGCTTTCTTT. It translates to CASSFRLNTEAFF.

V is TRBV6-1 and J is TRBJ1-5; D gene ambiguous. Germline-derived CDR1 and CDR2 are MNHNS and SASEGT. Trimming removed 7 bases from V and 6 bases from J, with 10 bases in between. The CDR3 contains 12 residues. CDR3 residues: CASNGQGQPQHF. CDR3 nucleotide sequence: TGTGCCAGCAACGGCCAAGGTCAGCCCCAGCATTTT.

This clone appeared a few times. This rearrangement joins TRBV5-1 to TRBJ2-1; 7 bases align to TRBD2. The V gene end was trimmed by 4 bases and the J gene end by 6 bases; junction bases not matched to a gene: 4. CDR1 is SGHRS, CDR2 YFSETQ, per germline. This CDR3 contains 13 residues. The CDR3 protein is CASSRGVGNEQFF. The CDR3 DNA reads TGCGCCAGCAGCCGGGGGGTCGGCAATGAGCAGTTCTTC.

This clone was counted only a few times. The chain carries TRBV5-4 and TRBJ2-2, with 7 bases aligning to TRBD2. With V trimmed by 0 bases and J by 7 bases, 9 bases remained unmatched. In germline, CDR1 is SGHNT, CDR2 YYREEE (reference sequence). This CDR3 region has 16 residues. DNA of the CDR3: TGTGCCAGCAGCTTGGGCGGCGGGAGTACCATCGGGGAGCTGTTTTTT. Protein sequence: CASSLGGGSTIGELFF. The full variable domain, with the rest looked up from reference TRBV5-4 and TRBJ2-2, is ETGVTQSPTHLIKTRGQQVTLRCSSQSGHNTVSWYQQALGQGPQFIFQYYREEENGRGNFPPRFSGLQFPNYSSELNVNALELDDSALYLCASSLGGGSTIGELFFGEGSRLTVL.

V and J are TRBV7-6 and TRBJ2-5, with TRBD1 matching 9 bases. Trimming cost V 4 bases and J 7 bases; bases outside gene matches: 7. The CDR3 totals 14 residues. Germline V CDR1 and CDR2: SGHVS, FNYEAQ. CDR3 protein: CASSSPGTGRTQYF. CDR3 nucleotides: TGTGCCAGCAGCTCTCCCGGGACAGGGAGGACCCAGTACTTC.

The CDR3 nucleotides are TGCAGCGTTGAGGTTGGGCGGACGAACACCGGGGAGCTGTTTTTT. It codes for CSVEVGRTNTGELFF. The rearrangement joins TRBV29-1 to TRBJ2-2; D uncertain. In germline, CDR1 is SQVTM, CDR2 ANQGSEA. V was trimmed by 3 bases and J by 0 bases, leaving 11 bases between them. CDR3 length: 15 residues.

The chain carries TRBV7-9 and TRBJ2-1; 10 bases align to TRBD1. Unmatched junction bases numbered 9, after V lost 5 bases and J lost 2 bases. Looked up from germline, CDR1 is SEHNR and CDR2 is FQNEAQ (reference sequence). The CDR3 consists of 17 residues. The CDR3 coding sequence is TGTGCCAGCAGCCCCCGACCGGGACAGGGGACCTACAATGAGCAGTTCTTC. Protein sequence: CASSPRPGQGTYNEQFF.

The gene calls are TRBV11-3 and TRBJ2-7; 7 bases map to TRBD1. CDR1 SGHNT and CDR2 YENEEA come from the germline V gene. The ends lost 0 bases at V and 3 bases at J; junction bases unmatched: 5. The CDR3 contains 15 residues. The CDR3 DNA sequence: TGTGCCAGCAGCTTAGATGACAGGGTAGGCTACGAGCAGTACTTC. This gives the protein CASSLDDRVGYEQYF.

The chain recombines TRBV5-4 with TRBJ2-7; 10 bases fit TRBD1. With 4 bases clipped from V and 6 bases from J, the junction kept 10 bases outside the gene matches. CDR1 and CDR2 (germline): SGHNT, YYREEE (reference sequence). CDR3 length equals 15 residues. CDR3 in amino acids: CASSLTGTGVGEQYF. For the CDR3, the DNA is TGTGCCAGCAGCCTAACCGGGACAGGGGTTGGCGAGCAGTACTTC.

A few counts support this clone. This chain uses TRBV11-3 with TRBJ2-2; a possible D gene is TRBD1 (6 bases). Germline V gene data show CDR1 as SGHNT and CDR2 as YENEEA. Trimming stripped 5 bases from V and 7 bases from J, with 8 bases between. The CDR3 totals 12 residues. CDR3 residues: CASSPGVGELFF. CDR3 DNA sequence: TGTGCCAGCAGCCCAGGGGTCGGGGAGCTGTTTTTT.

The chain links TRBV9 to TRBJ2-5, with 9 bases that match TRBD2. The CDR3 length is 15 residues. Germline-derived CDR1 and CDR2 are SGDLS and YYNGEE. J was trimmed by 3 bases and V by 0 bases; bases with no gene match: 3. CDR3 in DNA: TGTGCCAGCAGCGTAGGACTAGCGGAGAAAGAGACCCAGTACTTC. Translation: CASSVGLAEKETQYF.

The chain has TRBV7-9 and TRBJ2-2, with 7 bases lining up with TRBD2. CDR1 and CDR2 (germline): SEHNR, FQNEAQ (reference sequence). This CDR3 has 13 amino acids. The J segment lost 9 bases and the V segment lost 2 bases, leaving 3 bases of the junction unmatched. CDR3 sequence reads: CASSLRGSRELFF. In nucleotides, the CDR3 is TGTGCCAGCAGCTTACGCGGGAGCAGGGAGCTGTTTTTT.

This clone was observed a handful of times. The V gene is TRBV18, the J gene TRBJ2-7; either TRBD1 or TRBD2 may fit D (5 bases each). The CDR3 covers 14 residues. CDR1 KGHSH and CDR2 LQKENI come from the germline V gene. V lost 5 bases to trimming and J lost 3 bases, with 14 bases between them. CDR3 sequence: CASSDRLGVYEQYF. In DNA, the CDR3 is TGTGCCAGCTCAGACCGTCTGGGGGTCTACGAGCAGTACTTC.

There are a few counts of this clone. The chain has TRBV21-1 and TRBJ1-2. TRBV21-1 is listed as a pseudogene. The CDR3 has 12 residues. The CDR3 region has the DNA TGTGCCAGCACCTGGGACGAAAATGGCTACACCTTC. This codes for CASTWDENGYTF.

The CDR3 reads CASSSNEQFF. CDR3 in DNA: TGTGCCAGCAGTTCCAATGAGCAGTTCTTC. The V call is TRBV2, the J call TRBJ2-1; D is uncertain. With 5 bases removed from V and 6 bases from J, the gap between germline ends came to 2 bases. The germline V gene encodes CDR1 SNHLY and CDR2 FYNNEI. CDR3 length: 10 residues. The full variable domain, its missing parts supplied by reference TRBV2 and TRBJ2-1, is EPEVTQTPSHQVTQMGQEVILRCVPISNHLYFYWYRQILGQKVEFLVSFYNNEISEKSEIFDDQFSVERPDGSNFTLKIRSTKLEDSAMYFCASSSNEQFFGPGTRLTVL.